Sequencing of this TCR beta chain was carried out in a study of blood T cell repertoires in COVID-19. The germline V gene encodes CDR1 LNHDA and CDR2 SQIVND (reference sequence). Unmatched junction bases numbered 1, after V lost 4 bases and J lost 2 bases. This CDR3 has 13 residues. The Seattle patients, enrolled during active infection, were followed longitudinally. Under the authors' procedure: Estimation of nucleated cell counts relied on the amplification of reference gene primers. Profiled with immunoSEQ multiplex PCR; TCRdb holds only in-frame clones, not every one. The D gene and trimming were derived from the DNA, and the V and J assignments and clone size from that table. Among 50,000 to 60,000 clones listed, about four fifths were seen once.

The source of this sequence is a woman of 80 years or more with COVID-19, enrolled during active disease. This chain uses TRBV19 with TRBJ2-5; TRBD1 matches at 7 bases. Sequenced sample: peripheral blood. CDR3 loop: CASSRQGQETQYF. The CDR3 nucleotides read TGTGCCAGTAGTAGACAGGGACAAGAGACCCAGTACTTC.